Shown below are 23 T cell receptor beta chains from a single sample sequenced in a study of T cell responses to AZD1222 COVID-19 vaccine. Clones were sequenced by immunoSEQ multiplex PCR, and TCRdb holds only the in-frame ones, with some missing. Of some 150,000 clones in the sample, 85% to 95% were seen once. The specimen comprised peripheral blood, sampled on day 0 of MenACWY control vaccination. The source of these receptors is an adult in good health.

The rearrangement joins TRBV3-1 (or the pseudogene TRBV3-2) to TRBJ1-2; possible D gene TRBD1, 6 bases. V was pared by 4 bases and J by 8 bases, with 17 bases between. From germline, CDR1 is LGHDT and CDR2 YNNKEL (reference sequence). The CDR3 is 14 amino acids. Here the CDR3 reads CASSLQTGIGGYTF. In DNA, the CDR3 is TGTGCCAGCAGCCTCCAGACAGGTATCGGGGGCTACACCTTC.

The chain carries TRBV28 and TRBJ1-1; D may be TRBD1 (5 bases). The CDR3 has 12 residues. V lost 5 bases to trimming and J lost 10 bases, with 14 bases between them. CDR1 and CDR2 from the germline V gene are MDHEN and SYDVKM. DNA for the CDR3: TGTGCCAGCAGTCGGGGGTGGGACGGAGCTTTCTTT. It translates to CASSRGWDGAFF.

The J gene is TRBJ2-5, the V gene TRBV6-5, with 8 bases matching TRBD1. Losses at the gene ends were 6 bases for V and 4 bases for J; bases not matched to a gene: 7. Germline lookup yields CDR1 MNHEY and CDR2 SVGAGI. The CDR3 extends over 14 amino acids. The CDR3 sequence: CASRRTGSRETQYF. CDR3 bases: TGTGCCAGCAGGCGGACAGGGAGCCGAGAGACCCAGTACTTC.

This chain uses TRBV30 with TRBJ2-4; 7 bases are a match to TRBD1. CDR1 and CDR2 from the germline V gene are GTSNPN and SVGIG (reference sequence). The CDR3 consists of 18 residues. J gave up 2 bases and V 1 base, and 14 bases lay outside the gene matches. CDR3 bases: TGTGCCTGGAGTGCCTACCTCCCTAACAGGGGAACCAAAAACATTCAGTACTTC. Amino acid sequence: CAWSAYLPNRGTKNIQYF.

This rearrangement joins TRBV7-8 to TRBJ2-7, with D maybe TRBD2 (5 bases). The CDR3 totals 13 residues. V lost 2 bases to trimming and J lost 9 bases, with 14 bases between them. Per germline, CDR1 SGHVS and CDR2 FQNEAQ. Here the CDR3 DNA reads TGTGCCAGCAGCTTATCGAACGGGGAGAGGCAGTACTTC. Encoded protein: CASSLSNGERQYF.

The chain combines TRBV5-4 with TRBJ2-5; D might be TRBD2 (7 bases). The germline gives CDR1 SGHNT, CDR2 YYREEE (reference sequence). The CDR3 is made up of 15 amino acids. V was cut by 4 bases and J by 3 bases, with 16 bases left in between. Here the CDR3 reads CASSGSQGGEETQYF. CDR3 nucleotide sequence: TGTGCCAGCAGCGGATCACAGGGAGGGGAAGAGACCCAGTACTTC.

This clone has more than one count but fewer than ten. J is TRBJ2-2 and V is TRBV10-2; no firm D call. Germline lookup yields CDR1 WSHSY and CDR2 SAAADI. Trimming pared 8 bases from V and 6 bases from J, leaving 4 bases between. The CDR3 extends over 10 amino acids. This CDR3 is CASGAGELFF. In nucleotides, the CDR3 is TGCGCCAGCGGGGCCGGGGAGCTGTTTTTT.

The J gene is TRBJ2-1, the V gene TRBV15; 9 bases map to TRBD1. This CDR3 comprises 15 residues. Germline V lookup: CDR1 LNHNV, CDR2 YYDKDF (reference sequence). V lost 3 bases and J lost 0; bases outside the gene matches: 0. The CDR3 is CATSRGQGSYNEQFF. CDR3 nucleotide sequence: TGTGCCACCAGCAGGGGACAGGGCTCCTACAATGAGCAGTTCTTC.

The chain has TRBV27 and TRBJ2-3; 7 bases agree with TRBD2. This CDR3 is 13 amino acids long. Unmatched junction bases numbered 12, after V lost 6 bases and J lost 12 bases. Germline V gives CDR1 MNHEY, CDR2 SMNVEV (reference sequence). Here the CDR3 DNA reads TGTGCCAGCAGATACGGGACTACCCTACCCCAGTATTTT. Its protein product is CASRYGTTLPQYF.

V gene TRBV5-1 combines with J gene TRBJ2-3; no clear D gene. The CDR3 totals 15 residues. Germline values: CDR1 SGHRS, CDR2 YFSETQ. V lost 0 bases and J lost 0, with 8 bases in between. The CDR3 nucleotides are TGCGCCAGCAGCTTGGGCTCACCTAGCACAGATACGCAGTATTTT. It yields the protein CASSLGSPSTDTQYF.

The rearrangement uses TRBV3-1 (or the pseudogene TRBV3-2) and TRBJ1-1, with a possible D match to TRBD1 (6 bases). The length of the CDR3 is 14 residues. Germline CDR1 and CDR2: LGHDT and YNNKEL (reference sequence). Trimming shortened V by 3 bases and J by 5 bases, and 13 bases separated the two germline ends. CDR3 coding DNA: TGTGCCAGCAGCCATGGCGCAGGGGTAACTGAAGCTTTCTTT. It specifies CASSHGAGVTEAFF.

This clone was detected once. The chain links TRBV20-1 to TRBJ1-4, with D possibly TRBD1 on 5 matching bases. The ends were cut back, 3 bases at V and 6 bases at J, with 20 bases in the middle. The germline V gene has CDR1 DFQATT and CDR2 SNEGSKA (reference sequence). The CDR3 is 16 residues long. The CDR3 sequence is CSASRAVAGRDEKLFF. The CDR3, as DNA: TGCAGTGCTAGTCGCGCGGTGGCAGGGAGAGATGAAAAACTGTTTTTT.

J is TRBJ2-1 and V is TRBV7-9; D uncertain. V lost 5 bases and J 8 bases, leaving 10 bases between the germline ends. The CDR3 is made up of 12 amino acids. Germline V CDR1 and CDR2: SEHNR, FQNEAQ (reference sequence). CDR3 nucleotide sequence: TGTGCCAGCAGCCTAAAACGGGATGAGCAGTTCTTC. Protein product: CASSLKRDEQFF.

The CDR3: CASSPKGRVNEKLFF. Written as DNA, the CDR3 is TGTGCCAGCAGCCCAAAGGGCAGAGTTAATGAAAAACTGTTTTTT. The chain links TRBV7-9 to TRBJ1-4; D ambiguous. This CDR3 is 15 amino acids long. Germline V gene sequence: CDR1 SEHNR, CDR2 FQNEAQ (reference sequence). Trimming took 5 bases from V and 4 from J, leaving 14 bases between them.

The chain joins TRBV28 to TRBJ2-2; TRBD1 matches at 8 bases. Germline CDR1 MDHEN, CDR2 SYDVKM. The CDR3 has 15 residues. J was trimmed by 7 bases and V by 3 bases; bases with no gene match: 7. CDR3 protein: CASSFLQGAIGELFF. Written as DNA, the CDR3 is TGTGCCAGCAGTTTCCTCCAGGGGGCGATCGGGGAGCTGTTTTTT.

The rearrangement joins TRBV14 to TRBJ1-1; 7 positions agree with TRBD1. The germline V gene has CDR1 SGHDN and CDR2 FVKESK. The CDR3 length is 12 residues. J lost 11 bases, V lost 4 bases, and 7 bases had no gene match. CDR3 DNA: TGTGCCAGCAGCCGATCCAGGGGGGGGGCTTTCTTT. Its translation is CASSRSRGGAFF.

The rearrangement uses TRBV2 and TRBJ2-3, with 9 bases matching TRBD2. The CDR3 extends over 15 amino acids. V shed 0 bases and J 4 bases; nucleotides not matched to a gene: 2. Germline CDR1 SNHLY, CDR2 FYNNEI. The CDR3 loop reads CASSEALAGPDTQYF. In DNA form, the CDR3 reads TGTGCCAGCAGTGAAGCTCTAGCGGGACCAGATACGCAGTATTTT.

The chain carries TRBV5-1 and TRBJ2-5; 13 positions agree with TRBD2. CDR1 is SGHRS, CDR2 YFSETQ, per germline. V shed 3 bases and J 1 base; nucleotides not matched to a gene: 0. The CDR3 length is 15 residues. The CDR3 is CASSWTSGGQETQYF. In DNA, the CDR3 is TGCGCCAGCAGCTGGACTAGCGGGGGCCAAGAGACCCAGTACTTC.

The rearrangement uses TRBV7-2 and TRBJ2-7; possible D gene TRBD2, 5 bases. V lost 2 bases and J 4 bases, leaving 9 bases between the germline ends. CDR1 and CDR2 from the germline V gene are SGHTA and FQGNSA. The CDR3 has 13 residues. The CDR3 DNA reads TGTGCCAGCAGCTTATTGAGGAGGTACGAGCAGTACTTC. The encoded protein is CASSLLRRYEQYF.

The chain combines TRBV7-9 with TRBJ2-3; TRBD1 or TRBD2 may be the D gene (5 bases each). Trimming cost V 4 bases and J 3 bases, with 17 bases left between them. Germline-derived CDR1 and CDR2 are SEHNR and FQNEAQ (reference sequence). CDR3 length: 16 amino acids. The DNA of the CDR3 is TGTGCCAGCAGCTCAACCCAGGGAAGGAGGACAGATACGCAGTATTTT. Translating gives CASSSTQGRRTDTQYF.

V and J are TRBV7-2 and TRBJ1-2; unclear D gene. The ends were cut back, 1 base at V and 2 bases at J, with 2 bases in the middle. Germline lookup yields CDR1 SGHTA and CDR2 FQGNSA. The CDR3 is 12 amino acids. DNA of the CDR3: TGTGCCAGCAGCTTAGACAACTATGGCTACACCTTC. It is translated as CASSLDNYGYTF.

The gene calls are TRBV28 and TRBJ2-3, with 10 positions matching TRBD2. CDR3 size: 12 residues. V lost 6 bases to trimming and J lost 10 bases; unmatched junction nucleotides: 4. From germline, CDR1 is MDHEN and CDR2 SYDVKM. The CDR3, as DNA: TGTGCCAGCAGCCTTAGCGGGAGGCCGCAGTATTTT. Protein: CASSLSGRPQYF.

The count of this clone is one. At one boundary the junction diverges from the germline segment, which might be a read error. The V and J genes are TRBV19 and TRBJ2-7; TRBD1 agrees at 7 bases. Germline V CDR1 and CDR2: LNHDA, SQIVND (reference sequence). The CDR3 loop spans 13 amino acids. CDR3: CASSIGQESPLYF. The CDR3 DNA follows: TGTGCTAGTAGTATAGGACAGGAAAGTCCCCTGTACTTC.